Listed below are T cell receptor beta chains from one sample, sequenced in a study of beta chain features in type 1 diabetes. Assay used: immunoSEQ multiplex PCR; TCRdb lists only in-frame clones, some missing. This sample has a few hundred thousand clones, with about 13% found just once. The sequencing sample was made of naive CD4+ T cells from blood. The source is a woman under 30 with type 1 diabetes. Both conserved end residues are part of each CDR3. A D gene is named only where the DNA matches it firmly. Clone size is shown for a subset of rows, as once, few, many or a class of expanded clone.

>TRBV11-1|-|TRBD2|17|TRBJ2-1
TGTGCCAGCAGCTTAGCCAAGGGACTAGCGGGATTAAATGAGCAGTTCTTC
CASSLAKGLAGLNEQFF
>TRBV19|few|TRBD1|17|TRBJ2-6
TGTGCCAGTAGTAAATGGACAGGGCTGGCTGGGGCCAACGTCCTGACTTTC
CASSKWTGLAGANVLTF
>TRBV7-2|-|-|15|TRBJ2-1
TGTGCCAGCAGCCAGGGCACCTGGTCCTACAATGAGCAGTTCTTC
CASSQGTWSYNEQFF
>TRBV12-5|-|TRBD2|16|TRBJ2-1
TGTGCTAGTGATTTAACTAGCGTCCGCTCCTACAATGAGCAGTTCTTC
CASDLTSVRSYNEQFF
>TRBV9|few|TRBD2|16|TRBJ2-3
TGTGCCAGCAGCGTCACTAGCGGGAGGGCCACAGATACGCAGTATTTT
CASSVTSGRATDTQYF
>TRBV18|few|-|16|TRBJ2-2
TGTGCCAGCTCACCACAAGAACAGGGGAACACCGGGGAGCTGTTTTTT
CASSPQEQGNTGELFF
>TRBV7-2|few|TRBD1|14|TRBJ1-2
TGTGCCAGCAGGGAGACAGGGGGCAAGGGGGGCTACACCTTC
CASRETGGKGGYTF
>TRBV5-1|-|-|15|TRBJ2-5
TGCGCCAGCAGCCTGGGGGCGCCTCCTCAAGAGACCCAGTACTTC
CASSLGAPPQETQYF
>TRBV19|-|TRBD1|13|TRBJ1-5
TGTGCCAGCGTGGACAGGGGGCATCAGCCCCAGCATTTT
CASVDRGHQPQHF
>TRBV6-5|-|-|12|TRBJ2-7
TGTGCCAGCAGTTATGGTCGAGACGAGCAGTACTTC
CASSYGRDEQYF
>TRBV5-1|few|TRBD2|17|TRBJ2-2
TGCGCCAGCAGCCGAACGCCGACTAGCGGGGCGACCGGGGAGCTGTTTTTT
CASSRTPTSGATGELFF
>TRBV7-8|-|TRBD1|15|TRBJ2-1
TGTGCCAGCAGCTCAGGACAGGGGCCACGGGGTGAGCAGTTCTTC
CASSSGQGPRGEQFF
>TRBV5-1|few|-|14|TRBJ1-2
TGCGCCAGCAGCCCGGACGCAGGGTCGGATGGCTACACCTTC
CASSPDAGSDGYTF
>TRBV7-9|-|-|15|TRBJ2-1
TGTGCCAGCAGCTCGGATCTGTGGTCCAGGCCGAGAGCCCTCTTC
CASSSDLWSRPRALF
>TRBV10-1|few|-|13|TRBJ2-2
TGCGCCAGCAGTGATGTGGGGCCCGGGGAGCTGTTTTTT
CASSDVGPGELFF
>TRBV29-1|-|-|15|TRBJ2-7
TGCAGCGGCCTTGGGGGGGCTCGACCCCGGGGGGAGCAGTACTTC
CSGLGGARPRGEQYF
>TRBV14|-|TRBD1|13|TRBJ1-1
TGTGCCAGCAGCCAAGAACCAGGGGGCCTGGCTTTCTTT
CASSQEPGGLAFF
>TRBV5-1|-|-|16|TRBJ2-1
TGCGCCAGCAGCTTGGATCCCAGGGGGACTTACAATGAGCAGTTCTTC
CASSLDPRGTYNEQFF
>TRBV7-2|-|TRBD2|14|TRBJ2-1
TGTGCCAGCAGCTTCGGGACTAGCGGGAGTTGGCAGTTCTTC
CASSFGTSGSWQFF
>TRBV6-6|few|-|15|TRBJ2-1
TGTGCCAGCAGTCCACGATCCGACTACTCCAATGAGCAGTTCTTC
CASSPRSDYSNEQFF
>TRBV4-3|-|-|15|TRBJ1-5
TGCGCCAGCAGCCAAGTTGCAGGGGATATCCAGCCCCAGCATTTT
CASSQVAGDIQPQHF
>TRBV9|-|TRBD2|18|TRBJ2-3
TGTGCCAGCAGCGTAGTAAGTAGCGGGAGGCATGGCACAGATACGCAGTATTTT
CASSVVSSGRHGTDTQYF
>TRBV29-1|-|TRBD1|12|TRBJ2-3
TGCAGCGTAGAGGGGGCGGCCGGGGCGCAGTATTTT
CSVEGAAGAQYF
>TRBV10-1|few|TRBD2|17|TRBJ2-3
TGCGCCAGCAGTGAGATCGGGGAGCGGGGCGGCACAGATACGCAGTATTTT
CASSEIGERGGTDTQYF
>TRBV29-1|few|-|12|TRBJ2-4
TGCAGCGTTGTCGGGGGTAAGGACATTCAGTACTTC
CSVVGGKDIQYF
>TRBV2|few|-|14|TRBJ2-7
TGTGCCAGCAGCAGACTAGTAATATCGGTCGAGCAGTACTTC
CASSRLVISVEQYF
>TRBV25-1|-|-|14|TRBJ1-1
TGTGCCAGCAGTGAATGGGGGGTGAACACTGAAGCTTTCTTT
CASSEWGVNTEAFF
>TRBV19|few|-|15|TRBJ2-2
TGTGCCAGTAGTAGCCGGACAGCGAACACCGGGGAGCTGTTTTTT
CASSSRTANTGELFF
>TRBV6-5|few|-|15|TRBJ1-2
TGTGCCAGCAGCAAACCGCTCCCCTCGGGGGAAGGCTACACCTTC
CASSKPLPSGEGYTF
>TRBV18|-|TRBD1|14|TRBJ1-2
TGTGCCAGCTCACCAAGGACAGGGAGCTATGGCTACACCTTC
CASSPRTGSYGYTF
>TRBV7-9|-|-|16|TRBJ2-2
TGTGCCAGCAGCTCCGGACTCACTTTGAACACCGGGGAGCTGTTTTTT
CASSSGLTLNTGELFF
>TRBV18|few|-|15|TRBJ1-2
TGTGCCAGCTCACCCAACTCCGGGACAACCTATGGCTACACCTTC
CASSPNSGTTYGYTF
>TRBV18|-|-|12|TRBJ2-1
TGTGCCAGCTCACCCTCCGCCAGTGAGCAGTTCTTC
CASSPSASEQFF
>TRBV7-2|few|TRBD2|15|TRBJ2-3
TGTGCCAGCAGCTTAGTAGCGGGCGGTACAGATACGCAGTATTTT
CASSLVAGGTDTQYF
>TRBV18|few|-|15|TRBJ2-4
TGTGCCAGCTCAACTGTCCGGGGGACCCAAAACATTCAGTACTTC
CASSTVRGTQNIQYF
>TRBV28|-|-|11|TRBJ1-5
TGTGCCTCAGGGGGCAATCAGCCCCAGCATTTT
CASGGNQPQHF